The rows below give T cell receptor beta chains drawn from one sample of a study of CD8+ T cells in alopecia areata. Only in-frame clones appear in the TCRdb table, and some are missing; sequencing was by immunoSEQ multiplex PCR. Here the sample spans 130,000 or so clones, approximately 48% being singletons. This material consisted of CD8+ T cells sorted from blood, taken at week 0. Receptors were obtained from a human donor with alopecia areata. CDR3s include the opening cysteine and the closing phenylalanine or tryptophan. The D gene is left open where the match is weak. Rows give clone size only sometimes, using once, few, many, or a class for an expanded clone.

d_call j_call clone_size v_call cdr3_nt cdr3_aa
. TRBJ1-6 . TRBV19 TGTGCCAGTAGTATAGATCGGGAGACGTCACCCCTCCACTTT CASSIDRETSPLHF
. TRBJ2-2 . TRBV6-5 TGTGCCAGCAGCTCAACCGACACCGGGGAGCTGTTTTTT CASSSTDTGELFF
. TRBJ2-1 many TRBV9 TGTGCCAGCAGCTCCCGAGTAACAAGCGCCTACAATGAGCAGTTCTTC CASSSRVTSAYNEQFF
. TRBJ1-3 few TRBV7-9 TGTGCCAGCAGCCTCCTTTGGGACACCATATATTTT CASSLLWDTIYF
TRBD2 TRBJ2-3 once TRBV5-1 TGCGCCAGCAGCTTGGAGCGGGGAACAGATACGCAGTATTTT CASSLERGTDTQYF
. TRBJ1-2 . TRBV6-5 TGTGCCAGCAGTTTGGGAGGGGACTCCGGCTATGGCTACACCTTC CASSLGGDSGYGYTF
. TRBJ2-5 . TRBV27 TGTGCCAGCAGTTTTAGTAGGGGGGCCCGGGGGGAGACCCAGTACTTC CASSFSRGARGETQYF
. TRBJ2-1 . TRBV7-2 TGTGCCAGCAGCTTACAACGGGCTGGGGATGAGCAGTTCTTC CASSLQRAGDEQFF
TRBD1 TRBJ1-1 . TRBV15 TGTGCCACCACCAGGACAGGGAGGAACACTGAAGCTTTCTTT CATTRTGRNTEAFF
. TRBJ2-7 . TRBV7-6 TGTGCCAGCAGTGACACCTCCTACGAGCAGTACTTC CASSDTSYEQYF
TRBD1 TRBJ1-3 many TRBV27 TGTGCCAGCGGACAGGTTGCCGGAAACACCATATATTTT CASGQVAGNTIYF
TRBD1 TRBJ2-7 . TRBV7-9 TGTGCCAGCAGCCAGACAGGGCAACTCGGCGAGCAGTACTTC CASSQTGQLGEQYF
. TRBJ2-7 . TRBV7-8 TGTGCCAGCAGCGAAGGACTCAAATACGAGCAGTACTTC CASSEGLKYEQYF
. TRBJ2-5 . TRBV5-6 TGTGCCAGCAGCCCCGACTCAGAAGAGACCCAGTACTTC CASSPDSEETQYF
TRBD1 TRBJ2-7 once TRBV5-1 TGCGCCAGCAGCTATCCCGCAACAGGGGCCCTAGACGAGCAGTACTTC CASSYPATGALDEQYF
TRBD2 TRBJ2-5 once TRBV29-1 TGCAGCGTTGAAGACTTAGGACTAGAAGAGACCCAGTACTTC CSVEDLGLEETQYF